The source of this T cell receptor beta chain is a study of healthy donors' naive CD4 and CD8 T cells (dated by TCRdb to between 2014 and 2016). Study-wide context: Donor selection covered three age groups (20-25, 40-50 and 60-70 years) with five to seven people in each, and the resulting cohort had a mean age of approximately 45 and was half female. The donors were HLA-typed by sequencing at HLA-A, -B, -C, -DRB1, -DQB1 and -DPB1, using the SBTexcellerator protocol, an ABI3130xl analyzer and SBTengine software. For TCR alpha, a new primer set was designed to cover all functional IMGT alpha gene variants, and the remainder of the protocol was kept the same as the beta-chain workflow. To examine how TCR variation is linked to lineage commitment, the study sequenced rearranged TCR alpha and beta chains from naive CD4+ and CD8+ T cells. Peripheral blood mononuclear cells were obtained from approximately 17 unrelated, healthy individuals. General findings and caveats noted by the study authors: The study did not directly address whether homeostatic proliferation of naive T cells might have biased the repertoire. Bias between naive CD4+ and CD8+ cells was reportedly observed for most V and J gene segments, consistently across donors and independently of HLA genotype. Taken together, V genes, J genes and CDR3 charge appeared to account for about 12% of the variance in CD4/CD8 propensity, acting in a largely additive way. In both chains, CD4+ lineage was linked to a positively charged CDR3, whereas CD8+ lineage was linked to a negatively charged CDR3. Because alpha and beta chains were sequenced in bulk and could not be paired, the effects of the two chains in combination were not assessed.

Cells with a CD4+CD8-CD45RO-CD45RA+ profile were isolated by FACS and defined as naive CD4+ T cells, and those with a CD8+CD4-CD45RA+CD27bright profile were defined as naive CD8+ T cells. Sorting used antibodies against CD4 (RPA-T4), CD8 (SK1), CD27 (O323), CD45RA (HI100) and CD45RO (UCHL1). A remark on this clonotype: What this receptor recognizes is not known. There are no base qualities to consult, and no much larger clone falls within one base.

The CDR3 measures 12 amino acids from cysteine to phenylalanine. The CDR3 DNA has 36 bases and is translated from base 1. V gives up 0 bases and J gives up 5 bases, and the segment between their germline ends measures 4 bases. The germline V gene gives CDR1 as MNHEY and CDR2 as SVGAGI. Sequencing was carried out with a 454 GS FLX Titanium. TCR libraries were built from 450 to 600 ng of total RNA with a previously published linear amplification protocol. The sequencing itself ran on the Roche/454 Genome Sequencer using Titanium chemistry. The study's processing was this. From about 5 of the healthy donors, a total of approximately 74,000 rearranged TCR alpha transcripts were sequenced. Duplicate transcripts were removed, and each unique TCR clonotype was defined by its CDR3 junction following IMGT nomenclature. In R 2.13.0, logistic regression modeled CD4 versus CD8 status on V and J genes, adjusting for donor effects, with Bonferroni correction for multiple testing. The public reads were reanalyzed by TCRdb: fastp trimming at Q25, MiXCR alignment, in-frame beta chains only. CDR3 protein sequences are deduplicated, and each keeps its most common genes and DNA. TCRdb's processing, not the authors' own work, is the source of the V and J calls. The sample table records about 180,000 distinct CDR3 sequences; about 70% of these occur just once. The ten largest clones add up to 2% to 2.5% of the sample.

The chain joins TRBV6-5 to TRBJ2-5; the D gene lacks a confident call. Sequenced material: naive CD4+ and CD8+ T cells sorted from blood, pooled from several donors. Taken with the paper, the label for cell subset or site translates to: FACS-sorted naive CD4+ (CD45RO-CD45RA+) and naive CD8+ (CD45RA+CD27bright) T cells. The TCR was taken from a pool of human donors in good health; the sample pools cells from several healthy donors. The DNA sequence reads TGTGCCAGCAGTTACTCGGGGGAGACCCAGTACTTC. It specifies CASSYSGETQYF.